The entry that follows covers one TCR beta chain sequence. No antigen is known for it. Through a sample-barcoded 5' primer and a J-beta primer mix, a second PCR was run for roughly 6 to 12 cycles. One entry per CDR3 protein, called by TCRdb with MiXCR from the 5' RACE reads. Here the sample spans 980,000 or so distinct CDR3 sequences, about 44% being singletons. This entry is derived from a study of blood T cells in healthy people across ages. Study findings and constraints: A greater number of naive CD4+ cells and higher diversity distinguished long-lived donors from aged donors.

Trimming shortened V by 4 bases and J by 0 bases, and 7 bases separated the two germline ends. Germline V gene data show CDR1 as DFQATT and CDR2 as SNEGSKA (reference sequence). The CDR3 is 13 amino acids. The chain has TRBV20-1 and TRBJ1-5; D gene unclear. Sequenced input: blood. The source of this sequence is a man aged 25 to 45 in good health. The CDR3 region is CSANSDSNQPQHF. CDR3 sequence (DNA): TGCAGTGCTAACAGCGATAGCAATCAGCCCCAGCATTTT.